One and the same sample provided the 18 T cell receptor beta chains below, sequenced in a study of cytomegalovirus exposure and HLA in healthy donors. The PCR contained 60 Vbeta and 13 Jbeta primers. Sequenced by immunoSEQ multiplex PCR; TCRdb stores in-frame clones only, minus some. This sample has over 95,000 clones, with roughly 80% found just once. The sample was PBMCs. These receptors originate from a female donor in good health and CMV-seronegative.

The chain uses TRBV27 and TRBJ2-1; 8 bases are a match to TRBD1. J lost 8 bases, V lost 3 bases, and 6 bases had no gene match. Germline CDR1 reads MNHEY; CDR2 reads SMNVEV (reference sequence). The CDR3 totals 14 residues. CDR3 region: CASSFAGGTDEQFF. The CDR3 DNA is TGTGCCAGCAGTTTTGCAGGGGGCACCGATGAGCAGTTCTTC.

This chain joins TRBV4-3 and TRBJ2-3; no firm D call. Germline-derived CDR1 and CDR2 are LGHNA and YSLEER. Trimming cost V 0 bases and J 2 bases, with 12 bases left between them. The CDR3 runs 16 residues. In DNA, the CDR3 is TGCGCCAGCAGCCAAGATCGAGCTGCCGTCACAGATACGCAGTATTTT. Protein product: CASSQDRAAVTDTQYF.

This clone was seen only a few times. The gene calls are TRBV27 and TRBJ1-1; 7 positions match TRBD1. Germline CDR1 reads MNHEY; CDR2 reads SMNVEV (reference sequence). There are 16 residues in the CDR3. The ends lost 5 bases at V and 1 base at J; junction bases unmatched: 10. CDR3 region: CASSLLRTGPNTEAFF. CDR3 DNA sequence: TGTGCCAGCAGTCTCCTCAGGACAGGTCCGAACACTGAAGCTTTCTTT.

V usage is TRBV4-2 and J usage is TRBJ1-1; 7 positions agree with TRBD1. This CDR3 comprises 19 residues. CDR1 LGHNA and CDR2 YNFKEQ come from the germline V gene. V gave up 4 bases and J gave up 0 bases; unmatched junction bases: 17. CDR3 sequence reads: CASSPGGQPGTLMNTEAFF. DNA of the CDR3: TGTGCCAGCAGCCCTGGGGGACAGCCCGGCACACTAATGAACACTGAAGCTTTCTTT.

This clone was seen a single time. The chain is built from TRBV7-9 and TRBJ1-2; no firm D call. V gave up 1 base and J gave up 6 bases, with 12 bases separating them. The CDR3 is 14 residues long. Germline V lookup: CDR1 SEHNR, CDR2 FQNEAQ (reference sequence). CDR3 nucleotides: TGTGCCAGCAGCTTAGGTTATAGTTATCATGGCTACACCTTC. Translating it yields CASSLGYSYHGYTF. Full variable domain (missing parts from reference TRBV7-9 and TRBJ1-2): DTGVSQNPRHKITKRGQNVTFRCDPISEHNRLYWYRQTLGQGPEFLTYFQNEAQLEKSRLLSDRFSAERPKGSFSTLEIQRTEQGDSAMYLCASSLGYSYHGYTFGSGTRLTVV.

The rearrangement joins TRBV6-5 to TRBJ2-7; D ambiguous. V lost 0 bases to trimming and J lost 6 bases, with 9 bases between them. This CDR3 has 13 amino acids. CDR1 and CDR2 (germline): MNHEY, SVGAGI. The CDR3 region is CASSYSPGREQYF. The CDR3 DNA is TGTGCCAGCAGTTACTCGCCTGGGCGCGAGCAGTACTTC.

This clone has only one observation. This chain links TRBV7-9 with TRBJ2-2; the D gene is possibly TRBD2 (6 bases). The germline V and J ends were trimmed by 4 bases and 13 bases, with 13 bases remaining between them. The CDR3 contains 12 residues. The germline V gene has CDR1 SEHNR and CDR2 FQNEAQ (reference sequence). Here the CDR3 reads CASSSSAEGLFF. In nucleotides, the CDR3 is TGTGCCAGCAGCTCGAGCGCGGAGGGGCTGTTTTTT.

This rearrangement joins TRBV7-9 to TRBJ2-3, with D perhaps TRBD2 (5 bases). CDR1 and CDR2 from the germline V gene are SEHNR and FQNEAQ (reference sequence). V shed 1 base and J shed 0 bases, with 8 bases lying between them. This CDR3 spans 15 amino acids. The DNA of the CDR3 is TGTGCCAGCAGCTTAGATTGGACTAGCACAGATACGCAGTATTTT. Its translation: CASSLDWTSTDTQYF.

The CDR3 nucleotides are TGCGCCAGCAGCCAAGATGGAGCGGGGGCCACAGATACGCAGTATTTT. Translating it yields CASSQDGAGATDTQYF. This sequence joins TRBV4-3 and TRBJ2-3, with 8 nucleotides matching TRBD2. Germline CDR1 LGHNA, CDR2 YSLEER. There are 16 residues in the CDR3. Germline trimming cut 0 bases from V and 2 bases from J; bases unmatched to any gene: 4.

The chain is built from TRBV19 and TRBJ2-7; the match to TRBD2 covers 7 bases. V lost 6 bases to trimming and J lost 7 bases; unmatched junction nucleotides: 9. CDR1 is LNHDA, CDR2 SQIVND, per germline (reference sequence). The CDR3 has 13 residues. This CDR3 is CASRDRGEGEQYF. DNA for the CDR3: TGTGCCAGTAGGGACCGGGGGGAGGGGGAGCAGTACTTC. The full variable domain, rest sourced from reference TRBV19 and TRBJ2-7, is DGGITQSPKYLFRKEGQNVTLSCEQNLNHDAMYWYRQDPGQGLRLIYYSQIVNDFQKGDIAEGYSVSREKKESFPLTVTSAQKNPTAFYLCASRDRGEGEQYFGPGTRLTVT.

The chain joins TRBV15 to TRBJ2-7; D possibly corresponds to TRBD2 (5 bases). V was pared by 5 bases and J by 0 bases, with 23 bases between. The CDR3 runs to 18 residues. Germline assignment: CDR1 LNHNV and CDR2 YYDKDF (reference sequence). The DNA of the CDR3 is TGTGCCACCAGCCATCTCCTAAAGGGCGGGCGGGTCTCCTACGAGCAGTACTTC. The encoded protein is CATSHLLKGGRVSYEQYF.

The chain links TRBV30 to TRBJ1-2; 7 bases agree with TRBD1. The V gene's germline CDR1 is GTSNPN and CDR2 SVGIG (reference sequence). J gave up 8 bases and V 5 bases, and 8 bases lay outside the gene matches. This CDR3 has 12 amino acids. CDR3 amino acids: CAWGGRGIGYTF. In nucleotides, the CDR3 is TGTGCCTGGGGGGGCAGGGGGATCGGCTACACCTTC.

There are a few counts of this clone. The chain is built from TRBV19 and TRBJ1-1; the match to TRBD1 covers 7 bases. The CDR3 totals 15 residues. The V segment lost 5 bases and the J segment 5 bases; nucleotides outside the gene matches: 11. In germline, CDR1 is LNHDA, CDR2 SQIVND (reference sequence). CDR3 sequence: CASSLGVQGWTEAFF. The CDR3 bases are TGTGCCAGTAGTCTGGGGGTACAGGGGTGGACTGAAGCTTTCTTT.

This clone was seen a few times. CDR3 loop: CASLPRDRGFEGYTF. The CDR3 DNA is TGTGCCAGCCTTCCGAGGGACAGGGGGTTTGAGGGCTACACCTTC. The chain employs TRBV5-6 and TRBJ1-2; 11 bases fit TRBD1. Trimming removed 7 bases from V and 8 bases from J; junction bases left unmatched: 13. The CDR3 spans 15 residues. Germline lookup yields CDR1 SGHDT and CDR2 YYEEEE.

CDR3 region: CASSFTGTSDGELFF. CDR3 nucleotides: TGTGCCAGCAGCTTTACCGGGACTAGCGACGGGGAGCTGTTTTTT. The chain joins TRBV5-4 to TRBJ2-2; 10 nucleotides agree with TRBD2. The V gene end was trimmed by 2 bases and the J gene end by 7 bases; junction bases not matched to a gene: 5. The germline CDR1 and CDR2 sequences are SGHNT and YYREEE (reference sequence). The length of the CDR3 is 15 residues.

This chain uses TRBV4-1 with TRBJ2-3; D is perhaps TRBD2 (5 bases). This CDR3 is 16 amino acids long. V gave up 4 bases and J gave up 0 bases, with 14 bases separating them. Germline assignment: CDR1 MGHRA and CDR2 YSYEKL. For the CDR3, the DNA is TGCGCCAGCAGCCCATCGGACTCTGTAAGCACAGATACGCAGTATTTT. Its translation: CASSPSDSVSTDTQYF.

The chain employs TRBV19 and TRBJ2-7; TRBD1 is a possible D gene (5 bases). Trimming took 3 bases from V and 3 from J, leaving 15 bases between them. CDR3 length: 15 residues. The germline V gene encodes CDR1 LNHDA and CDR2 SQIVND (reference sequence). CDR3 sequence: CASSIQDTADYEQYF. CDR3 bases: TGTGCCAGTAGTATCCAGGACACTGCAGACTACGAGCAGTACTTC.

This chain links TRBV2 with TRBJ1-1; the D gene is possibly TRBD1 (5 bases). This CDR3 comprises 13 residues. The V and J ends lost 8 bases and 4 bases respectively, with 14 bases between them. Germline CDR1 and CDR2: SNHLY and FYNNEI. CDR3 amino acids: CASQPGPTTEAFF. The CDR3 DNA follows: TGTGCCAGCCAGCCAGGGCCGACCACTGAAGCTTTCTTT. The full variable domain, rest sourced from reference TRBV2 and TRBJ1-1, is EPEVTQTPSHQVTQMGQEVILRCVPISNHLYFYWYRQILGQKVEFLVSFYNNEISEKSEIFDDQFSVERPDGSNFTLKIRSTKLEDSAMYFCASQPGPTTEAFFGQGTRLTVV.